This TCR beta chain derives from a study of response to subunit inactivated influenza vaccine. This clonotype has ten or more counts. With 0 bases removed from V and 1 base from J, the gap between germline ends came to 5 bases. CDR3 length: 14 amino acids. Germline V gene sequence: CDR1 SGHRS, CDR2 YFSETQ. TCRdb reprocessed the RT-PCR reads with MiXCR, giving one entry per CDR3 protein. This table has roughly 550,000 distinct CDR3 sequences, around a quarter appearing once. The data were also submitted as part of a second study, on T cells expressing NK-cell markers. That work adds: TCR beta libraries carry UMIs added by 5'RACE template switching. From sorted CD3+CD56+NKG2C+, CD3+CD56+NKG2C- and CD3+CD56-NKG2C+ T cells came the TCR beta repertoires. Most of the eight sequenced donors tested HCMV-seropositive; one tested seronegative. The study found these clonotypes also leading the CD3+CD56-NKG2C+ fraction in several donors. Expanded NKG2C+ T cell clones were not confirmed as HCMV-specific.

Specimen: CD4+ T cells sorted from PBMCs, collected roughly 13 days after vaccination. The V gene is TRBV5-1, the J gene TRBJ2-4; D is unresolved. This clonotype was obtained from a man in his fifties who received an inactivated influenza vaccine. DNA of the CDR3: TGCGCCAGCAGCTTGGACTTCGCCAAAAACATTCAGTACTTC. Its translation: CASSLDFAKNIQYF.